Below, 9 T cell receptor beta chains from the same sample are listed, as sequenced in a study of T-cell reconstitution after alpha-beta-depleted transplantation in children. Preparation of the TCRbeta library involved a method that used unique molecular identifiers. Via MiXCR, TCRdb re-called the PCR reads, giving one row per CDR3 protein. The sample shows over 150,000 distinct CDR3 sequences, 5.5% to 7% of them seen only once. The starting material was PBMCs, obtained before TCRalphabeta/CD19-depleted stem cell transplant. The receptors come from a boy aged 2 to 10 with acute lymphoblastic leukemia, due to receive a stem cell transplant.

This clonotype showed up many times. CDR3 loop: CASSSGQGYGYTF. CDR3 DNA: TGTGCCAGCAGCTCCGGACAGGGCTATGGCTACACCTTC. V is TRBV7-2 and J is TRBJ1-2; 8 nucleotides match TRBD1. The CDR3 consists of 13 residues. V shed 4 bases and J 4 bases; nucleotides not matched to a gene: 2. Germline CDR1 is SGHTA and CDR2 is FQGNSA.

Of note for this clonotype: A much larger clone differs by one base, so this may be a read error. J is TRBJ2-7 and V is TRBV13; 8 bases align to TRBD1. The CDR3 is made up of 16 amino acids. CDR1 is PRHDT and CDR2 is FYEKMQ in the germline V gene (reference sequence). The CDR3 loop is CTSSSKSGTGIYEQYF. The CDR3 nucleotides read TGTACCAGCAGCTCAAAATCCGGGACAGGTATCTACGAGCAGTACTTC.

The sample holds many counts of this clonotype. The rearrangement uses TRBV20-1 and TRBJ2-1; 7 bases agree with TRBD1. J was trimmed by 9 bases and V by 3 bases; bases with no gene match: 5. The CDR3 totals 12 residues. Germline CDR1 reads DFQATT; CDR2 reads SNEGSKA (reference sequence). The CDR3 DNA is TGCAGTGCTAGTCGACAGGGTAGTGAGCAGTTCTTC. It is translated as CSASRQGSEQFF.

This rearrangement joins TRBV5-1 to TRBJ2-5; tentative D call: TRBD1 (6 bases). The CDR3 contains 14 residues. CDR1 and CDR2 (germline): SGHRS, YFSETQ. V dropped 4 bases and J dropped 4 bases, with 14 bases sitting between them. As DNA, the CDR3 is TGCGCCAGCAGCGTCTCAGGGGTTGTAGAGACCCAGTACTTC. Protein product: CASSVSGVVETQYF.

Ten or more counts support this clonotype. The gene calls are TRBV28 and TRBJ1-1; D gene uncertain. The V end was cut by 2 bases, the J end by 8 bases, with 9 bases between. The CDR3 spans 12 residues. The germline V gene has CDR1 MDHEN and CDR2 SYDVKM. In nucleotides, the CDR3 is TGTGCCAGCAGTTTAGGGCCCAGGGAAGCTTTCTTT. This encodes CASSLGPREAFF.

This clonotype came up many times. The J gene is TRBJ2-3, the V gene TRBV20-1; 7 positions match TRBD2. Trimming took 3 bases from V and 4 from J; bases not matched to a gene: 10. CDR1 and CDR2 (germline): DFQATT, SNEGSKA (reference sequence). The CDR3 contains 15 residues. DNA for the CDR3: TGCAGTGCTAGGTGGGGGGAGGGCCACGCAGATACGCAGTATTTT. It encodes CSARWGEGHADTQYF.

Many counts were recorded for this clonotype. This chain uses TRBV28 with TRBJ1-2, with 9 bases identical to TRBD1. The CDR3 runs 15 residues. Germline lookup yields CDR1 MDHEN and CDR2 SYDVKM. The V gene end was trimmed by 7 bases and the J gene end by 3 bases; junction bases not matched to a gene: 9. The CDR3 DNA reads as TGTGCCAGCAAAAGGGGGAGGACAGGGGACTATGGCTACACCTTC. It yields the protein CASKRGRTGDYGYTF.

This clonotype was detected ten times or more. J is TRBJ2-7 and V is TRBV12-3 or TRBV12-4, with D perhaps TRBD1 (6 bases). V gave up 9 bases and J gave up 1 base, with 10 bases separating them. CDR3 length: 12 residues. Written as DNA, the CDR3 is TGTGCCAGTCAGGGGTCTTCCTACGAGCAGTACTTC. It translates to CASQGSSYEQYF.

V gene TRBV20-1 combines with J gene TRBJ2-3, with D perhaps TRBD2 (7 bases). Germline loops: CDR1 DFQATT, CDR2 SNEGSKA (reference sequence). Trimming pared 6 bases from V and 11 bases from J, leaving 15 bases between. This CDR3 spans 11 amino acids. CDR3 bases: TGCAGTGCGCCCCAAGGGGGGGGGCAGTATTTT. This codes for CSAPQGGGQYF.